These 16 T cell receptor beta chains were sequenced from one sample in a study of OX40 agonist ivuxolimab in advanced cancers. Profiled with immunoSEQ multiplex PCR; TCRdb holds only in-frame clones, not every one. The sample records tens of thousands of clones, over 80% being singletons. Sequenced here: CD4+ or CD8+ T cells sorted from blood, sampled in a trial of the OX40 agonist ivuxolimab. The receptor set was obtained from an adult with an advanced solid tumor such as melanoma, head and neck, liver or kidney cancer.

This clone was recorded once. V and J are TRBV28 and TRBJ1-1; a possible D gene is TRBD1 (5 bases). Trimming stripped 4 bases from V and 6 bases from J, with 24 bases between. The CDR3 runs 17 residues. In germline, CDR1 is MDHEN, CDR2 SYDVKM. The CDR3 is CASSSPAATPRGAEAFF. For the CDR3, the DNA is TGTGCCAGCAGTTCGCCTGCAGCAACCCCGAGGGGCGCTGAAGCTTTCTTT.

The genes are TRBV7-3 and TRBJ2-1, with 12 bases lining up with TRBD2. The CDR3 sequence is 14 residues long. In germline, CDR1 is SGHTA, CDR2 FQGTGA. V lost 6 bases, J lost 6 bases, and 3 bases stayed unmatched. The CDR3 DNA reads TGTGCCAGCAGATCTAGCGGGGGGGCCAATGAGCAGTTCTTC. Encoded protein: CASRSSGGANEQFF.

This clone was seen only a few times. This chain connects TRBV5-1 to TRBJ2-7; D perhaps matches TRBD1 (5 bases). Germline V gene sequence: CDR1 SGHRS, CDR2 YFSETQ. CDR3 length: 13 residues. V shed 0 bases and J shed 6 bases, with 10 bases lying between them. The CDR3 DNA reads TGCGCCAGCAGCTTGGCAGGGCATGGCGAGCAGTACTTC. It translates to CASSLAGHGEQYF.

This sequence joins TRBV4-1 and TRBJ2-4; 7 bases match TRBD1. V lost 4 bases to trimming and J lost 8 bases; unmatched junction nucleotides: 14. This CDR3 has 16 residues. Germline CDR1 is MGHRA and CDR2 is YSYEKL. This CDR3 is CASSLTEDRRVDIQYF. DNA for the CDR3: TGCGCCAGCAGCCTAACCGAGGACAGGCGGGTAGACATTCAGTACTTC.

This rearrangement joins TRBV25-1 to TRBJ1-6, with TRBD1 as a possible D gene (5 bases). CDR1 MGHDK and CDR2 SYGVNS come from the germline V gene. This CDR3 has 12 residues. The ends were cut back, 7 bases at V and 9 bases at J, with 10 bases in the middle. CDR3 DNA sequence: TGTGCCAGCATGGGGCTTTTTTCACCCCTCCACTTT. Amino acids: CASMGLFSPLHF.

The genes are TRBV4-1 and TRBJ2-7, with 8 nucleotides matching TRBD2. Germline V gene lookup returns CDR1 MGHRA and CDR2 YSYEKL. The ends lost 1 base at V and 7 bases at J; junction bases unmatched: 9. This CDR3 has 15 amino acids. This chain's CDR3 is CASSQGDYRGGEQYF. CDR3 DNA: TGCGCCAGCAGCCAAGGGGACTACCGCGGGGGGGAGCAGTACTTC.

The gene calls are TRBV2 and TRBJ1-3; D gene unclear. This CDR3 has 17 amino acids. CDR1 is SNHLY and CDR2 is FYNNEI in the germline V gene. Trimming shortened V by 7 bases and J by 0 bases, and 19 bases separated the two germline ends. The chain's CDR3 is CASTSGVASSSGNTIYF. In DNA form, the CDR3 reads TGTGCCAGCACCTCGGGAGTAGCGTCGAGCTCTGGAAACACCATATATTTT.

The rearrangement joins TRBV7-9 to TRBJ1-1; unclear D gene. Germline CDR1 and CDR2: SEHNR and FQNEAQ (reference sequence). CDR3 length equals 13 residues. The V end lost 5 bases, the J end lost 3 bases, and 10 bases lay between the germline ends. The DNA of the CDR3 is TGTGCCAGCAGCGACGCGGCGGACACTGAAGCTTTCTTT. Its protein product is CASSDAADTEAFF.

This rearrangement joins TRBV19 to TRBJ1-5; 8 nucleotides line up with TRBD1. After removal of 6 bases from V and 7 bases from J, the junction contained 5 bases not matched to a gene. Germline-derived CDR1 and CDR2 are LNHDA and SQIVND (reference sequence). The CDR3 has 13 residues. CDR3 region: CASSSTGDQPQHF. CDR3 coding DNA: TGTGCCAGTAGCTCGACAGGGGACCAGCCCCAGCATTTT.

This clone was seen only once. The chain couples TRBV2 to TRBJ2-6; D remains unclear. Germline-derived CDR1 and CDR2 are SNHLY and FYNNEI. With 6 bases removed from V and 3 bases from J, the gap between germline ends came to 9 bases. The CDR3 covers 14 residues. This CDR3 reads CASRTFSGANVLTF. The CDR3, as DNA: TGTGCCAGCAGGACCTTCAGTGGGGCCAACGTCCTGACTTTC.

V and J are TRBV5-1 and TRBJ1-1, with D perhaps TRBD1 (5 bases). The CDR3 runs to 14 residues. The V and J ends lost 3 bases and 4 bases respectively, with 13 bases between them. Germline V CDR1 and CDR2: SGHRS, YFSETQ. The chain's CDR3 is CASSYQNGGTEAFF. The CDR3 DNA follows: TGCGCCAGCAGCTACCAAAACGGGGGCACTGAAGCTTTCTTT. Drawing the rest from reference TRBV5-1 and TRBJ1-1, the complete variable domain is KAGVTQTPRYLIKTRGQQVTLSCSPISGHRSVSWYQQTPGQGLQFLFEYFSETQRNKGNFPGRFSGRQFSNSRSEMNVSTLELGDSALYLCASSYQNGGTEAFFGQGTRLTVV.

The rearrangement joins TRBV28 to TRBJ1-6; D is unclear. V lost 2 bases and J 9 bases, leaving 14 bases between the germline ends. The CDR3 spans 15 residues. Looked up from germline, CDR1 is MDHEN and CDR2 is SYDVKM. CDR3 residues: CASSLRQAVSSPLHF. The CDR3 DNA follows: TGTGCCAGCAGTTTAAGGCAGGCCGTCAGTTCACCCCTCCACTTT.

The rearrangement uses TRBV5-1 and TRBJ2-5, with D uncertain. There are 12 residues in the CDR3. CDR1 and CDR2 (germline): SGHRS, YFSETQ. V lost 5 bases, J lost 0 bases, and 5 bases lay in between. The CDR3 coding sequence is TGCGCCAGCAGGAGGAACCAAGAGACCCAGTACTTC. Its protein product is CASRRNQETQYF.

V usage is TRBV15 and J usage is TRBJ1-2; D not resolved. CDR1 and CDR2 from the germline V gene are LNHNV and YYDKDF (reference sequence). The CDR3 extends over 13 amino acids. V was shortened by 4 bases and J by 13 bases, with 19 bases between the two germline ends. In nucleotides, the CDR3 is TGTGCCACCAGCATCGTAGGAGCCCTCGCAGTCACCTTC. Translating gives CATSIVGALAVTF.

This clone was seen a single time. J is TRBJ2-3 and V is TRBV9; D uncertain. The CDR3 loop spans 17 amino acids. V lost 0 bases, J lost 2 bases, and 16 bases lay in between. The V gene's germline CDR1 is SGDLS and CDR2 YYNGEE. CDR3 protein: CASSVAGGGVTTDTQYF. The CDR3 coding sequence is TGTGCCAGCAGCGTAGCTGGTGGCGGAGTCACCACAGATACGCAGTATTTT.

This chain links TRBV7-2 with TRBJ2-7, with 8 bases aligning to TRBD2. V was clipped by 2 bases and J by 3 bases; unmatched bases: 12. Germline CDR1 reads SGHTA; CDR2 reads FQGNSA. The CDR3 contains 17 residues. CDR3 sequence reads: CASSLRKSGTSNYEQYF. The CDR3 DNA follows: TGTGCCAGCAGCTTACGAAAATCCGGGACTAGTAACTACGAGCAGTACTTC.